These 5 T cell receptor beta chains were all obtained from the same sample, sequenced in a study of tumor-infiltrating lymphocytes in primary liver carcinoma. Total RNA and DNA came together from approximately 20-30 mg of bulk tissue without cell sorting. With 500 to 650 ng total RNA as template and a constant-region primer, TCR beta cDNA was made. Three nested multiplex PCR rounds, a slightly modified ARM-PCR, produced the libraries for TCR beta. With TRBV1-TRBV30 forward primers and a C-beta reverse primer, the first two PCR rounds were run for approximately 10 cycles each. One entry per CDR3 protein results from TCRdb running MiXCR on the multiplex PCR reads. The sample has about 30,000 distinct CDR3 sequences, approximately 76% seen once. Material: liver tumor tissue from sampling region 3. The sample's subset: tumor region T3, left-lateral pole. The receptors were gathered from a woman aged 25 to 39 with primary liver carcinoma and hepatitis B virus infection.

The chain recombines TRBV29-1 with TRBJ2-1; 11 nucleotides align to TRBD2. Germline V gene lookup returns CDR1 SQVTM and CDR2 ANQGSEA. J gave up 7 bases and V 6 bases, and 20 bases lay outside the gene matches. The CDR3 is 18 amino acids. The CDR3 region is CSVSRLATLAGGGNEQFF. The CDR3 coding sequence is TGCAGCGTCTCAAGACTGGCTACCCTAGCGGGGGGTGGGAATGAGCAGTTCTTC.

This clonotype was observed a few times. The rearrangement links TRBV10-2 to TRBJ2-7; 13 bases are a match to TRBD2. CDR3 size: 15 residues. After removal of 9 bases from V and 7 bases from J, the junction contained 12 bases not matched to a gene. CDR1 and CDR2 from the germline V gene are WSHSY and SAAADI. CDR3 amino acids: CARSRLAGGGDEQYF. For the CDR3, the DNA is TGCGCCAGGAGTCGACTAGCGGGGGGCGGGGATGAGCAGTACTTC.

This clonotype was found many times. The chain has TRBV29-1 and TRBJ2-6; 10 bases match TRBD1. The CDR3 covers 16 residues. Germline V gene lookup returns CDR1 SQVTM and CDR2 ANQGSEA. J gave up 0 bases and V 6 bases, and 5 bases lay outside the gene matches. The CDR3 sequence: CSVRGQGSSGANVLTF. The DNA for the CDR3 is TGCAGCGTCCGGGGACAGGGGAGCTCTGGGGCCAACGTCCTGACTTTC. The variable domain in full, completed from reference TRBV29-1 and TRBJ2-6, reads SAVISQKPSRDICQRGTSLTIQCQVDSQVTMMFWYRQQPGQSLTLIATANQGSEATYESGFVIDKFPISRPNLTFSTLTVSNMSPEDSSIYLCSVRGQGSSGANVLTFGAGSRLTVL.

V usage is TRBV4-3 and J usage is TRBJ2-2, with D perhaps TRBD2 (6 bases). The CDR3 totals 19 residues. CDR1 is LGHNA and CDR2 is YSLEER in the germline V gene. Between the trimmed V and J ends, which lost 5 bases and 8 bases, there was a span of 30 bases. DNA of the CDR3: TGCGCCAGCAGCGTACTAGCAGGAGGGCCCCGTTCGAGCACAGGGGAGCTGTTTTTT. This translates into CASSVLAGGPRSSTGELFF.

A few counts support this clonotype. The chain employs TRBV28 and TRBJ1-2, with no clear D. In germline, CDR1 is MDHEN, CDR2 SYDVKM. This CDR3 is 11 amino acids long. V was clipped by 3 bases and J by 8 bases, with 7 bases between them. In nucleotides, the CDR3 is TGTGCCAGCAGTTTGAGGAGGGGCTACACCTTC. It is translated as CASSLRRGYTF.